These T cell receptor beta chains were read from a single sample in a study of T cell changes during pregnancy in multiple sclerosis. Some clones are missing from TCRdb's copy, which holds only in-frame ones; the method was immunoSEQ multiplex PCR. The table includes 25,000 to 30,000 clones, roughly 89% detected once. The sample in question was CD4+ T cells from peripheral blood mononuclear cells, obtained in the second trimester of pregnancy. All receptors come from a female donor with multiple sclerosis, enrolled in a pregnancy study. The CDR3 runs from the conserved cysteine through the conserved F or W. A D gene is named only where the DNA matches it firmly. Not every row has a clone size; where given, it reads once, few, many or a size class.

few	.	TRBV12-5	TRBJ2-5	TGTGCTAGTGGTTTGAATTTCCGAGAGACCCAGTACTTC	CASGLNFRETQYF
.	TRBD2	TRBV4-3	TRBJ2-1	TGCGCCAGCAGCCAGCATGGCGGGGGGACCTACAATGAGCAGTTCTTC	CASSQHGGGTYNEQFF
.	.	TRBV2	TRBJ1-2	TGTGCCAGCAGTTTACAGCAATCCCTTTCTTTTAACTATGGCTACACCTTC	CASSLQQSLSFNYGYTF
.	.	TRBV7-8	TRBJ1-5	TGTGCCAGCAGCTTCCGCCAGCGGGCAGCATATAGCAATCAGCCCCAGCATTTT	CASSFRQRAAYSNQPQHF
.	TRBD1	TRBV9	TRBJ1-2	TGTGCCAGCAGCTTCGACAGGGTACCTAACTATGGCTACACCTTC	CASSFDRVPNYGYTF
.	.	TRBV7-6	TRBJ1-3	TGTGCCAGCAGCTTAGATGCAACCCCTGGCCCTGGAAACACCATATATTTT	CASSLDATPGPGNTIYF
.	.	TRBV7-2	TRBJ2-2	TGTGCCAGCAGCTTCGTTTACACCGGGGAGCTGTTTTTT	CASSFVYTGELFF
.	.	TRBV6-6	TRBJ2-7	TGTGCCACCTTGACAGCCTTTTACGAGCAGTACTTC	CATLTAFYEQYF
.	TRBD2	TRBV27	TRBJ2-3	TGTGCCAGCAGAAGCGGGGGGGGATCGCACACGCAGTATTTT	CASRSGGGSHTQYF
.	TRBD2	TRBV2	TRBJ2-3	TGTGCCAGCAGTGCACCCCTGGGACTAGCGGGGACGACAGATACGCAGTATTTT	CASSAPLGLAGTTDTQYF
once	.	TRBV19	TRBJ2-7	TGTGCCAGTAGTATGCCGAGCAACTCCTACGAGCAGTACTTC	CASSMPSNSYEQYF
.	.	TRBV11-2	TRBJ1-1	TGTGCCAGCAGCTCACAGTTTGGCTTCTATAGGAACACTGAAGCTTTCTTT	CASSSQFGFYRNTEAFF
.	.	TRBV5-6	TRBJ1-1	TGTGCCAGCAGCGCTACACCGGGTGGAACTGAAGCTTTCTTT	CASSATPGGTEAFF
.	TRBD2	TRBV6-5	TRBJ2-3	TGTGCCAGCAGTTCCCGGCTAGCGGGCACAGATACGCAGTATTTT	CASSSRLAGTDTQYF
.	.	TRBV4-3	TRBJ1-5	TGCGCCAGCAGCCAAGCGACAGGCGGTCAGCCCCAGCATTTT	CASSQATGGQPQHF
.	TRBD2	TRBV18	TRBJ2-7	TGTGCCAGCTCACCTACGGCCAGCACCGGGGGGGGAACCCACGAGCAGTACTTC	CASSPTASTGGGTHEQYF
.	TRBD1	TRBV4-1	TRBJ1-5	TGCGCCAGCAGCCAACAACCGGGACAGGGATTCTATAGCAATCAGCCCCAGCATTTT	CASSQQPGQGFYSNQPQHF
.	.	TRBV15	TRBJ1-5	TGTGCCACCAGCGGGGAACTAGGACCTCGCGGTAGTTTGGATTTT	CATSGELGPRGSLDF
.	TRBD1	TRBV5-6	TRBJ2-7	TGTGCCAGCAGCCCCTTAGGACAGGGCAGCTCCTACGAGCAGTACTTC	CASSPLGQGSSYEQYF
.	.	TRBV5-1	TRBJ2-7	TGCGCCAGCAGCTCGACAGGGCGGGAGGCCGAGCAGTACTTC	CASSSTGREAEQYF
.	TRBD1	TRBV5-5	TRBJ1-4	TGTGCCAGCAGCATTTCGGGACAGGATAATGAAAAACTGTTTTTT	CASSISGQDNEKLFF
.	TRBD1	TRBV6-5	TRBJ1-2	TGTGCCAGCAGTTACCTCGACAGGGGTTATGGCTACACCTTC	CASSYLDRGYGYTF
.	TRBD1	TRBV5-1	TRBJ2-5	TGCGCCAGCAGCGGTGGGGACAGGGACCAAGAGACCCAGTACTTC	CASSGGDRDQETQYF
.	.	TRBV5-1	TRBJ2-1	TGCGCCAGCAGCTTGGCTACGGGGGGCCCAGGGAATGAGCAGTTCTTC	CASSLATGGPGNEQFF
.	TRBD2	TRBV4-2	TRBJ2-2	TGTGCCAGCAGCCAAGATCGGCCTAGCGGGGGGGGTCCGAACACCGGGGAGCTGTTTTTT	CASSQDRPSGGGPNTGELFF
.	.	TRBV14	TRBJ1-2	TGTGCCAGCAGCCAAGAATTCGGCGGGGCAACAAACTATGGCTACACCTTC	CASSQEFGGATNYGYTF
.	.	TRBV7-9	TRBJ2-1	TGTGCCAGCAGCTCACCTCGGGGGTTCAATGAGCAGTTCTTC	CASSSPRGFNEQFF
.	TRBD1	TRBV6-1	TRBJ2-3	TGTGCCATCAAGGACAGGGTAGCAGATACGCAGTATTTT	CAIKDRVADTQYF
few	TRBD2	TRBV5-8	TRBJ2-1	TGTGCCAGCACCACCGAGGGACTAGCGGTCCACAATGAGCAGTTCTTC	CASTTEGLAVHNEQFF
.	.	TRBV5-8	TRBJ2-5	TGTGCCAGCACTCGACTAGTTGTCGAGACCCAGTACTTC	CASTRLVVETQYF
.	TRBD1	TRBV6-5	TRBJ2-7	TGTGCCAGCAGTTTGACAGGGTACGAGCAGTACTTC	CASSLTGYEQYF
.	.	TRBV6-5	TRBJ1-5	TGTGCCAGCAGTTACCGACAAGGTAGGCAGCCCCAGCATTTT	CASSYRQGRQPQHF
once	.	TRBV10-2	TRBJ2-3	TGCGCCAGCAGCGCGACGCAGGCTAGCACAGATACGCAGTATTTT	CASSATQASTDTQYF
.	TRBD1	TRBV19	TRBJ1-5	TGTGCCACCCGGGACAGGGGATATCAGCCCCAGCATTTT	CATRDRGYQPQHF
few	TRBD1	TRBV7-9	TRBJ1-5	TGTGCCAGCAGCCTCGGGACAGGAAGAATAAGCAATCAGCCCCAGCATTTT	CASSLGTGRISNQPQHF
once	.	TRBV6-6	TRBJ2-7	TGTGCCAGCAGCCCCAGACTACTCTCCTACGAGCAGTACTTC	CASSPRLLSYEQYF
once	.	TRBV5-4	TRBJ2-5	TGTGCCAGCTCCAGGTATTACCAAGAGACCCAGTACTTC	CASSRYYQETQYF
once	TRBD2	TRBV2	TRBJ2-1	TGTGCCAGTGGGGCTAGCGGGGGGGCCTGGAATGAGCAGTTCTTC	CASGASGGAWNEQFF
.	TRBD2	TRBV7-9	TRBJ2-1	TGTGCCAGCAGCTTAACGGGACTAGCGGGGGGAAGCTCCTACAATGAGCAGTTCTTC	CASSLTGLAGGSSYNEQFF
.	.	TRBV5-1	TRBJ1-3	TGCGCCAGCAGCTTTGGGGGGTCTTCTGGAAACACCATATATTTT	CASSFGGSSGNTIYF
.	TRBD1	TRBV7-2	TRBJ2-7	TGTGCCAGCAGCTCGGCCGGGACAGCTTCCTACGAGCAGTACTTC	CASSSAGTASYEQYF
once	.	TRBV18	TRBJ1-6	TGTGCCAGCTCACCTCGACAGCATAATTCACCCCTCCACTTT	CASSPRQHNSPLHF
.	TRBD2	TRBV4-3	TRBJ2-2	TGCGCCAGCAGCCAAGATAGAGGGACTAGCGGGGGGGACAGTCCCGGGGAGCTGTTTTTT	CASSQDRGTSGGDSPGELFF
.	.	TRBV4-1	TRBJ1-4	TGCGCCAGCAGCCACAAGATGGGTCAGGTTGGTGAAAAACTGTTTTTT	CASSHKMGQVGEKLFF
.	TRBD2	TRBV5-4	TRBJ2-5	TGTGCCAGCAGCTTAACTAGCGGGAAACAAGAGACCCAGTACTTC	CASSLTSGKQETQYF
.	TRBD1	TRBV7-2	TRBJ1-3	TGTGCCAGCAGCTTGGATGGGACAGCAGGAAACACCATATATTTT	CASSLDGTAGNTIYF
.	.	TRBV18	TRBJ1-6	TGTGCCAGCTCACCTAGTCTCGCCCCTTCACCCCTCCACTTT	CASSPSLAPSPLHF
.	TRBD2	TRBV10-3	TRBJ2-7	TGTGCCATCATGGCGGGGGGTAACGAGCAGTACTTC	CAIMAGGNEQYF
.	.	TRBV29-1	TRBJ2-4	TGCAGCCTTAGAACAGGGATGGGGCTAGGGAGCATTCAGTACTTC	CSLRTGMGLGSIQYF
.	.	TRBV28	TRBJ1-2	TGTGCCAGCAGTTTAAAGGGTAGGAGGGGCTATGGCTACACCTTC	CASSLKGRRGYGYTF
.	.	TRBV2	TRBJ1-5	TGTGCCAGCGCGGGACTTTATAGCAATCAGCCCCAGCATTTT	CASAGLYSNQPQHF
.	TRBD2	TRBV5-1	TRBJ2-3	TGCGCCAGCAGCTTGGAACCGGGACTAGCGGGGGGAGATACGCAGTATTTT	CASSLEPGLAGGDTQYF
.	.	TRBV9	TRBJ1-1	TGTGCCAGCAGCGTAGATGACGGGCGGGAAGGCACTGAAGCTTTCTTT	CASSVDDGREGTEAFF
.	.	TRBV9	TRBJ2-2	TGTGCCAGCAGCGTAGCGCAGGGCAACACCGGGGAGCTGTTTTTT	CASSVAQGNTGELFF
.	.	TRBV4-3	TRBJ2-4	TGCGCCAGCAGCCAAGATCTAGCCAAAAACATTCAGTACTTC	CASSQDLAKNIQYF
.	.	TRBV5-1	TRBJ1-2	TGCGCCAGCAGCTTGGATAGACAGGATTATGGCTACACCTTC	CASSLDRQDYGYTF
.	.	TRBV19	TRBJ1-5	TGTGCCAGTAATCGTAACAGTGGGGAGAGCAATCAGCCCCAGCATTTT	CASNRNSGESNQPQHF